Listed below are T cell receptor beta chains from one sample, sequenced in a study of blood T cells in healthy people across ages. TCRdb redid the calling of the 5' RACE reads with MiXCR, one entry per CDR3 protein. The repertoire holds about 320,000 distinct CDR3 sequences, with less than 30% as singletons. Material: blood. The receptors derive from an older woman in good health. CDR3s leave out the opening cysteine and the closing phenylalanine or tryptophan.

>TRBJ2-5|TRBV6-1
ASSERDRGHETQY
>TRBJ1-1|TRBV27
ASSRSRDTEAF
>TRBJ2-1|TRBV20-1
SARASGINEQF
>TRBJ1-1|TRBV10-3
AISEGQPGRNTEAF
>TRBJ2-7|TRBV6-2/TRBV6-3
ASSYQRTTYEQY
>TRBJ1-2|TRBV28
ASSFIDRVRYGYT
>TRBJ1-2|TRBV7-8
ASSLDRSDHGYT
>TRBJ2-4|TRBV2
ATWGPGGRNIQY
>TRBJ2-7|TRBV20-1
SARVLYVEQY
>TRBJ2-1|TRBV29-1
SVVPPWDNEQF
>TRBJ1-1|TRBV29-1
SVDPPMEAF
>TRBJ2-3|TRBV20-1
SARVQGPTDTQY
>TRBJ2-1|TRBV28
ASSWGQISSYNEQF
>TRBJ2-1|TRBV7-9
ASSFRLDLTEQF
>TRBJ2-1|TRBV9
ASSATSVQSSYNEQF
>NA|TRBV6-6
ASHSSSLNEQF
>TRBJ2-1|TRBV28
ASRARDEQF
>TRBJ2-5|TRBV28
ASSSPGLAVQETQY
>TRBJ1-4|TRBV11-2
ASSSPRVGEKLF
>TRBJ1-3|TRBV28
ASTGRSGNTIY
>TRBJ1-3|TRBV20-1
SAKQGSSSGNTIY
>TRBJ2-5|TRBV7-2
ASRFGDRPQETQY
>NA|TRBV7-9
ASSQLLAGDGNEQF
>TRBJ2-1|TRBV4-1
ASSQEWTSDYNEQF
>TRBJ2-5|TRBV29-1
SVAGRQAETQY
>TRBJ2-1|TRBV20-1
SARESNSGIYNEQF
>TRBJ2-1|TRBV12-5
ASKRGGVYNEQF
>TRBJ2-5|TRBV28
ATGEETQY
>TRBJ2-2|TRBV9
ASSVDPSGELF
>TRBJ2-1|TRBV15
ATSEYLAGGPGYEQF